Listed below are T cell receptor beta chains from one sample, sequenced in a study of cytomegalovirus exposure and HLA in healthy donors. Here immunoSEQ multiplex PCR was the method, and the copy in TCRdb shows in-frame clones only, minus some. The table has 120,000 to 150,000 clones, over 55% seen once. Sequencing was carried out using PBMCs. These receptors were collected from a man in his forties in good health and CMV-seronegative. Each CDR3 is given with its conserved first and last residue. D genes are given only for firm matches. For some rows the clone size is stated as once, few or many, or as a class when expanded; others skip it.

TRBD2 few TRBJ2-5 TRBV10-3 TGTGCCATCAGTCCAGAGACTAGCCCAGAGACCCAGTACTTC CAISPETSPETQYF
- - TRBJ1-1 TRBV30 TGTGCCTGGAGTTATGGGCCAGGAGGGTTGTGTGAAGCTTTCTTT CAWSYGPGGLCEAFF
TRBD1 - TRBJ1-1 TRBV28 TGTGCCAGCAGTTTCGGGACAGCTGAAGCTTTCTTT CASSFGTAEAFF
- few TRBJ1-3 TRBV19 TGTGCCACCTCCCTATCTACAGGATCTGGAAACACCATATATTTT CATSLSTGSGNTIYF
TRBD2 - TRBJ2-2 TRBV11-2 TGTGCCAGCAGCTTATTCGGTGGGAGGGCGTCCACCGGGGAGCTGTTTTTT CASSLFGGRASTGELFF
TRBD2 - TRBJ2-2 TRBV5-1 TGCGCCAGCAGACTAGCGGGGGGCGAGAACACCGGGGAGCTGTTTTTT CASRLAGGENTGELFF
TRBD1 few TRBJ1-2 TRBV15 TGTGCCACCAGCACGGACAGGGCGCGCGGCTACACCTTC CATSTDRARGYTF
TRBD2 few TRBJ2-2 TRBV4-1 TGCGCCAGCAGCCAAGTTCGGGACTATAACACCGGGGAGCTGTTTTTT CASSQVRDYNTGELFF
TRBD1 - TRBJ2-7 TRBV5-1 TGCGCCAGCAGCTTCGGACAGGAGTTCCCCTACGAGCAGTACTTC CASSFGQEFPYEQYF
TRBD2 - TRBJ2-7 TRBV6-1 TGTGCCAGCATCGAGTGGGGCGGGGGCTCCTACGAGCAGTACTTC CASIEWGGGSYEQYF
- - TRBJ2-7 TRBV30 TGTGCCTGGAGTGTAGTCGGGAGCGAGCAGTACTTC CAWSVVGSEQYF
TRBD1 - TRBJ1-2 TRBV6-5 TGTGCCAGCAGTTACACAGGGGATGGCTACACCTTC CASSYTGDGYTF
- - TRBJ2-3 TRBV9 TGTGCCAGCAGCGTAGCGGGACTGACAGATACGCAGTATTTT CASSVAGLTDTQYF
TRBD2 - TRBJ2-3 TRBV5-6 TGTGCCAGCAGCCCACTAGCGGGGAGCATCACAGATACGCAGTATTTT CASSPLAGSITDTQYF
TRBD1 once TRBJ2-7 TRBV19 TGTGCCACCCGCAGGGACAGGGGCTCCTACGAGCAGTACTTC CATRRDRGSYEQYF
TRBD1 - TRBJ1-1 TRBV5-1 TGCGCCAGCAGCCCGGGACAGGGAACTGAAGCTTTCTTT CASSPGQGTEAFF
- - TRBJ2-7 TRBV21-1 TGTGCCAGCAATTCGTTCCACTATTCTTACGAGCAGTACTTC CASNSFHYSYEQYF
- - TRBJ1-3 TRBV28 TGTGCCAGCGGAACCCCAGGGTTTTCTGGAAACACCATATATTTT CASGTPGFSGNTIYF